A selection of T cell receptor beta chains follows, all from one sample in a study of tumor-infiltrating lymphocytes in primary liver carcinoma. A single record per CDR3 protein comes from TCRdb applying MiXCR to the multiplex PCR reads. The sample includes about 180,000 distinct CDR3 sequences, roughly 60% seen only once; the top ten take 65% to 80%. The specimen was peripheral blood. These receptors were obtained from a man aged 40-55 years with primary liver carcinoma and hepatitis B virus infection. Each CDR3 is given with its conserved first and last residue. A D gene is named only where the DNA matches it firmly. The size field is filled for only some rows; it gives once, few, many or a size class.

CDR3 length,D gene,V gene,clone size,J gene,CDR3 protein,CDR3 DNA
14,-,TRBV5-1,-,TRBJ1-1,CASSFQDTFTEAFF,TGCGCCAGCAGCTTCCAGGACACGTTCACTGAAGCTTTCTTT
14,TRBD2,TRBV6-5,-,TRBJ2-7,CASSKLAGEGEQYF,TGTGCCAGCAGCAAATTAGCTGGGGAGGGGGAGCAGTACTTC
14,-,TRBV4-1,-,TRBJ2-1,CASSHTGSPNEQFF,TGCGCCAGCAGCCACACAGGGTCCCCCAATGAGCAGTTCTTC
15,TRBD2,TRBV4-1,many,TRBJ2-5,CASSQGTSERETQYF,TGCGCCAGCAGCCAAGGGACTAGCGAGAGAGAGACCCAGTACTTC
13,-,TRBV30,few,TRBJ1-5,CAWSVQGSQPQHF,TGTGCCTGGAGTGTGCAGGGGTCTCAGCCCCAGCATTTT
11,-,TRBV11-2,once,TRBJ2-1,CLSTPNNEQFF,TGTCTCAGCACCCCGAACAATGAGCAGTTCTTC
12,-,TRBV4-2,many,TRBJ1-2,CASSPLQGGYTF,TGTGCCAGCAGCCCTTTACAGGGCGGCTACACCTTC
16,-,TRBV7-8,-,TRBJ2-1,CASSLGSLSNFNDQLF,TGTGCCAGCAGCTTAGGGTCCCTCTCCAACTTCAATGACCAGCTCTTC
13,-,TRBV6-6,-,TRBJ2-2,CASSLANTGELFF,TGTGCCAGCAGTTTGGCCAACACCGGGGAGCTGTTTTTT
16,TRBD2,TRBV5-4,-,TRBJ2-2,CASSSGLAENTGELFF,TGTGCCAGCAGCTCTGGACTAGCCGAGAACACCGGGGAGCTGTTTTTT
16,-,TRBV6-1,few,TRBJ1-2,CASAFRLARSTKGYTF,TGTGCCAGCGCATTCCGCCTAGCCCGTAGTACTAAGGGCTACACCTTC
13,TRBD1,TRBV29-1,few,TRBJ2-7,CSTGQGLSYEQYF,TGCAGCACCGGACAGGGGCTATCCTACGAGCAGTACTTC
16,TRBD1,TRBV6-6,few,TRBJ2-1,CASSLTGQTSYNEQFF,TGTGCCAGCAGTTTGACGGGACAGACTTCCTACAATGAGCAGTTCTTC